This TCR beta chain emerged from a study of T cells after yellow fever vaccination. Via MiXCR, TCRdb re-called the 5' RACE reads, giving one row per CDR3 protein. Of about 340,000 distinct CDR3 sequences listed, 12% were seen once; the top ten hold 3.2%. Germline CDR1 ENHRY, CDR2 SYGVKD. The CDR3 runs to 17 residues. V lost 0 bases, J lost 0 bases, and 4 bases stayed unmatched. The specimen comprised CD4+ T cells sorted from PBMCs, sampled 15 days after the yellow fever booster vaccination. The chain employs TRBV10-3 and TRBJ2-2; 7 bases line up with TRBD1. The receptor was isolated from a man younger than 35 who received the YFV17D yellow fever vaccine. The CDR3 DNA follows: TGTGCCATCAGTGAGTCACAGGGGCAGGCGAACACCGGGGAGCTGTTTTTT. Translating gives CAISESQGQANTGELFF.